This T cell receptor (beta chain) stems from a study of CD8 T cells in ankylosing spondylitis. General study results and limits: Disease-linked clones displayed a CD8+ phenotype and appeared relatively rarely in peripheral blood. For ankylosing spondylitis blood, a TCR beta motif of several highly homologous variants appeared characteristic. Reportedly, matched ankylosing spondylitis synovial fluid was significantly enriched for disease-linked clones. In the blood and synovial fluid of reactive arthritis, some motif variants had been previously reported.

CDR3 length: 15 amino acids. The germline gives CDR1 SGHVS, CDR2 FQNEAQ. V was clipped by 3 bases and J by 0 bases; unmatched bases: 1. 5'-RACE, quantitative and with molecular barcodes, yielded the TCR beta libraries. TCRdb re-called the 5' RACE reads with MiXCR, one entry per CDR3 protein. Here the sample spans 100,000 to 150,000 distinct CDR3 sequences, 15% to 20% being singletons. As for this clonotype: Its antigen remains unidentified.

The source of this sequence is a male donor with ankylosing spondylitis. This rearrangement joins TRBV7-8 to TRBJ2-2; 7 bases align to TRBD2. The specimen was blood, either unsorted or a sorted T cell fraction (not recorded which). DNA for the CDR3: TGTGCCAGCAGCTTTCTAGCGGCGAACACCGGGGAGCTGTTTTTT. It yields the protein CASSFLAANTGELFF.